The sequence of this T cell receptor beta chain was determined in a study of PD-1 blockade in mismatch repair-deficient tumors. In germline, CDR1 is LNHNV, CDR2 YYDKDF (reference sequence). V was shortened by 0 bases and J by 7 bases, with 13 bases between the two germline ends. CDR3 size: 15 residues. The sample holds one count of this clone. No antigen is known for it. The time point here: roughly 11-day in vitro stimulation with candidate neoantigen peptide 3. The method was immunoSEQ multiplex PCR; TCRdb's version includes in-frame clones alone and lacks a portion of them. The repertoire includes 10,000 or so clones, about 89% of them detected once, and more than 7.5% sits in the top ten.

Source: cells cultured in vitro, taken from a patient treated with pembrolizumab. The chain combines TRBV15 with TRBJ1-5; possible D gene TRBD1, 5 bases. This receptor was identified in an adult with mismatch repair-deficient cancer. CDR3 in amino acids: CATSRDLGDPQPQHF. The CDR3 coding sequence is TGTGCCACCAGCAGAGACTTGGGGGATCCCCAGCCCCAGCATTTT.